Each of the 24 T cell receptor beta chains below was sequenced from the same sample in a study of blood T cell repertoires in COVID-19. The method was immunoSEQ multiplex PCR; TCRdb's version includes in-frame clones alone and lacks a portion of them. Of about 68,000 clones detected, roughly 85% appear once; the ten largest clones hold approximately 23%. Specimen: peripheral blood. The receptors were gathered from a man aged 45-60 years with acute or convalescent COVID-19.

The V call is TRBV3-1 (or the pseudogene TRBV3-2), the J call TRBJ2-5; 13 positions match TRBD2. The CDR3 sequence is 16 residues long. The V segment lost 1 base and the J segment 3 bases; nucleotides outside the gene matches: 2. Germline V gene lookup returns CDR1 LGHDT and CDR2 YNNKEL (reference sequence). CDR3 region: CASSQGGLAGEETQYF. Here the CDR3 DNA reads TGTGCCAGCAGCCAAGGTGGACTAGCGGGGGAAGAGACCCAGTACTTC.

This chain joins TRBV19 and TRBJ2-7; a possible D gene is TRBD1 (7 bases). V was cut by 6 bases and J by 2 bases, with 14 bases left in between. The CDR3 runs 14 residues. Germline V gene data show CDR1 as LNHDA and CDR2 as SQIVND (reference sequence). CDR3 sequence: CASSVAGQPYEQYF. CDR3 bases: TGTGCCAGTAGCGTGGCGGGACAGCCCTACGAGCAGTACTTC.

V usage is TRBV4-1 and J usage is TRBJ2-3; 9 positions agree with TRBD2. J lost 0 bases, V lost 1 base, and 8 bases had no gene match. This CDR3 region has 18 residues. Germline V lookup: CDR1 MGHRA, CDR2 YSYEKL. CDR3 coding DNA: TGCGCCAGCAGCCAAGCAGCGGGGGGCCCAGGTAGCACAGATACGCAGTATTTT. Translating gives CASSQAAGGPGSTDTQYF.

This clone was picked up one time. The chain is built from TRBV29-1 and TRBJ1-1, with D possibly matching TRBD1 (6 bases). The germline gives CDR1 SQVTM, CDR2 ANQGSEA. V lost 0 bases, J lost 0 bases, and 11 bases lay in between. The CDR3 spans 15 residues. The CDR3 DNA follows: TGCAGCGTTGAAGATTCAGGGGCTGTGAACACTGAAGCTTTCTTT. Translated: CSVEDSGAVNTEAFF.

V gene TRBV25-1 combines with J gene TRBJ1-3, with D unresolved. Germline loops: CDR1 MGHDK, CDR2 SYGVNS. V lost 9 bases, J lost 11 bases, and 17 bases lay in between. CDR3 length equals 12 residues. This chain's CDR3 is CASLLEGGPIYF. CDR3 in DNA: TGTGCCAGTCTCCTGGAGGGTGGTCCCATATATTTT.

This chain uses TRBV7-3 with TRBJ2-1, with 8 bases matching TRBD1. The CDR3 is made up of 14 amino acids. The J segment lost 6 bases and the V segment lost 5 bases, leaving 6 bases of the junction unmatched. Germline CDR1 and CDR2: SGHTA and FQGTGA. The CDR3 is CASSTGTGSNEQFF. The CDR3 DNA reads TGTGCCAGCAGCACCGGGACAGGCTCCAATGAGCAGTTCTTC. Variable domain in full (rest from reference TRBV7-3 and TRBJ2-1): GAGVSQTPSNKVTEKGKYVELRCDPISGHTALYWYRQSLGQGPEFLIYFQGTGAADDSGLPNDRFFAVRPEGSVSTLKIQRTERGDSAVYLCASSTGTGSNEQFFGPGTRLTVL.

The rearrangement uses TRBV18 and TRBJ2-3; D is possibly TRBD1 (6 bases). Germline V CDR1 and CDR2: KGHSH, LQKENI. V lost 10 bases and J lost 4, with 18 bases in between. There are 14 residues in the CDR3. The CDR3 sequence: CATVDSYRPDTQYF. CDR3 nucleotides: TGTGCCACCGTGGACAGCTATAGACCAGATACGCAGTATTTT. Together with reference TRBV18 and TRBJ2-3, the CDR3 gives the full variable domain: NAGVMQNPRHLVRRRGQEARLRCSPMKGHSHVYWYRQLPEEGLKFMVYLQKENIIDESGMPKERFSAEFPKEGPSILRIQQVVRGDSAAYFCATVDSYRPDTQYFGPGTRLTVL.

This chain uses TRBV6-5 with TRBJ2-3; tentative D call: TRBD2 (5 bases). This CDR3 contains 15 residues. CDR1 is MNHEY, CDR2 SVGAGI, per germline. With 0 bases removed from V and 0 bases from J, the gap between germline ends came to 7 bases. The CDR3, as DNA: TGTGCCAGCAGTTACTCAAGCGGTAGCACAGATACGCAGTATTTT. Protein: CASSYSSGSTDTQYF.

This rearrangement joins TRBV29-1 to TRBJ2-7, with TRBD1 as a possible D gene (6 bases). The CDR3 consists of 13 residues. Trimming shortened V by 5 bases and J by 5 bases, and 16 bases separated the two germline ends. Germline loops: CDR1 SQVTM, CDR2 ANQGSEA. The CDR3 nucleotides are TGCAGCGTTAGGGCAGGGGCCTCTGACGAGCAGTACTTC. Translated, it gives CSVRAGASDEQYF.

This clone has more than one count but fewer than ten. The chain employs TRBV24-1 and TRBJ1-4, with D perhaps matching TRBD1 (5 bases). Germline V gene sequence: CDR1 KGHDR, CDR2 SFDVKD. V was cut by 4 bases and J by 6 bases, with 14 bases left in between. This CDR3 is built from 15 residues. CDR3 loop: CATSELTGGDEKLFF. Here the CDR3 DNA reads TGTGCCACCAGTGAGTTGACGGGGGGTGATGAAAAACTGTTTTTT.

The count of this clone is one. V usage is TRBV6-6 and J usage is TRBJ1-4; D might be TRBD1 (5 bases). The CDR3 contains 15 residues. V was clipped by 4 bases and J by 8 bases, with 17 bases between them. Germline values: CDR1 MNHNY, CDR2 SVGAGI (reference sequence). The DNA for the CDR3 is TGTGCCAGCAGTTCCACAGGCTCCCAGAGAGAAAAACTGTTTTTT. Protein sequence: CASSSTGSQREKLFF.

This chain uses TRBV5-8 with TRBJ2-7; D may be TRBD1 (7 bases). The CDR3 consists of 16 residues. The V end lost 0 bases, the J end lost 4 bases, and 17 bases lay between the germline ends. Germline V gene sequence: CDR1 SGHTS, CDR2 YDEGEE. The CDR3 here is CASSLDRGGLMYEQYF. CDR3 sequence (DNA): TGTGCCAGCAGCTTGGACAGGGGCGGACTAATGTACGAGCAGTACTTC.

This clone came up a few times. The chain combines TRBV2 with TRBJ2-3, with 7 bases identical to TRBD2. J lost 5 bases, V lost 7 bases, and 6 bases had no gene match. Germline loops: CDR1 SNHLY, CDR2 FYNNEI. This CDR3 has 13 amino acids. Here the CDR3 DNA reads TGTGCCAGCACCCCCGAGCGGGAAGATACGCAGTATTTT. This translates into CASTPEREDTQYF.

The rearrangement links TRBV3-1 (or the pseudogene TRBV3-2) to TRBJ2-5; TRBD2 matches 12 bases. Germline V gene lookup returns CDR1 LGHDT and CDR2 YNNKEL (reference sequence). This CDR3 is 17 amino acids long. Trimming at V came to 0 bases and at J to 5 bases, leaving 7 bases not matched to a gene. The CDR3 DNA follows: TGTGCCAGCAGCCAAGATCCTAGCGGGGGGGCCCGCGAGACCCAGTACTTC. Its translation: CASSQDPSGGARETQYF.

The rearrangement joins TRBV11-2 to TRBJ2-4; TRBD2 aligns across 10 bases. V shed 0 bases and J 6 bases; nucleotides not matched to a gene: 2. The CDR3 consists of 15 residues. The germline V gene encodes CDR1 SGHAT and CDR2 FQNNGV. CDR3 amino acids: CASSLEAGGLNIQYF. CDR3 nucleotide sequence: TGTGCCAGCAGCTTAGAAGCGGGGGGGTTAAACATTCAGTACTTC.

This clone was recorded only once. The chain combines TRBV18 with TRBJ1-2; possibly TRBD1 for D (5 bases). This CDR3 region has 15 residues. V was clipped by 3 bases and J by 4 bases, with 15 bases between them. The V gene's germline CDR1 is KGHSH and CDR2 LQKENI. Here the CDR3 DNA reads TGTGCCAGCTCACCGGCCAGGGCGACTTCCTATGGCTACACCTTC. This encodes CASSPARATSYGYTF.

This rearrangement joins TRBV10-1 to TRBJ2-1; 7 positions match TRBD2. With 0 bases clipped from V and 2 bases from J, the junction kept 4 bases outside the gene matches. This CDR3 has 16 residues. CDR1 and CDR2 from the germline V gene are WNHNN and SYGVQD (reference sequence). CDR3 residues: CASSESPSGAYNEQFF. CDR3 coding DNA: TGCGCCAGCAGTGAGTCACCTAGCGGAGCCTACAATGAGCAGTTCTTC.

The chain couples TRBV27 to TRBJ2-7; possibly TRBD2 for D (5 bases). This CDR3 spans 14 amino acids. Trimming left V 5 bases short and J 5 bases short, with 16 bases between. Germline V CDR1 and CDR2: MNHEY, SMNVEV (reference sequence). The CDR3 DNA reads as TGTGCCAGCAGTCGGCCGGGGTTAGTTGACGAGCAGTACTTC. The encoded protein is CASSRPGLVDEQYF.

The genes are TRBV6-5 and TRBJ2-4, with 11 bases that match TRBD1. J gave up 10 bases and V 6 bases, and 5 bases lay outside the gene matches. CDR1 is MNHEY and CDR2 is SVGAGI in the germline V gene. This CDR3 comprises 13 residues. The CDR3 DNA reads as TGTGCCAGCAGCACCGGGACAGGGGGAATTCAGTACTTC. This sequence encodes CASSTGTGGIQYF.

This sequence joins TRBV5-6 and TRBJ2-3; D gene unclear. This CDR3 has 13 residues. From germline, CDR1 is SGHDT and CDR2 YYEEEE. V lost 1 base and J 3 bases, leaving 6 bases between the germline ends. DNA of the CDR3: TGTGCCAGCAGCTTGATTAGTACAGATACGCAGTATTTT. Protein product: CASSLISTDTQYF.

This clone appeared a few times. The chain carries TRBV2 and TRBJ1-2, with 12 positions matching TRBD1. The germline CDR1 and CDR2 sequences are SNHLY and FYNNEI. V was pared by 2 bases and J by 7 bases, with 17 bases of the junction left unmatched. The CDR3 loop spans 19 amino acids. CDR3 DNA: TGTGCCAGCAGTGAAACACAACCAACCTGGGACAGGGGGCTCAGTGGCTACACCTTC. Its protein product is CASSETQPTWDRGLSGYTF.

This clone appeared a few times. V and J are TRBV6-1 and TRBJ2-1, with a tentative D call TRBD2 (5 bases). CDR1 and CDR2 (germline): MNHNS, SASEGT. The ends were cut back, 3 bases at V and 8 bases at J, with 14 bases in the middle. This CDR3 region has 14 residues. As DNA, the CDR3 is TGTGCCAGCAGTGAGGACCTCGAGGGTCATGAGCAGTTCTTC. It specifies CASSEDLEGHEQFF.

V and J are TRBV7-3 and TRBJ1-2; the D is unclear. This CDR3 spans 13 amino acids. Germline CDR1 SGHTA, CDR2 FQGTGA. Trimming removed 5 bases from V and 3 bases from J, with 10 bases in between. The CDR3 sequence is CASSRYADYGYTF. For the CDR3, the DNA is TGTGCCAGCAGCCGGTATGCCGACTATGGCTACACCTTC. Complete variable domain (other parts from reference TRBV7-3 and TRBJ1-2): GAGVSQTPSNKVTEKGKYVELRCDPISGHTALYWYRQSLGQGPEFLIYFQGTGAADDSGLPNDRFFAVRPEGSVSTLKIQRTERGDSAVYLCASSRYADYGYTFGSGTRLTVV.

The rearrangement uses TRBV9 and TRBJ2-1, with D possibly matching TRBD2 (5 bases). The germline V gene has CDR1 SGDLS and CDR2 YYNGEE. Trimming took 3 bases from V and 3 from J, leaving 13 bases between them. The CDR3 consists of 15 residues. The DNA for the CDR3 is TGTGCCAGCAGCGGCAGGACTGCTTACTACAATGAGCAGTTCTTC. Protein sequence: CASSGRTAYYNEQFF.